This entry is about one TCR beta chain. This specimen belongs to a study of cytomegalovirus exposure and HLA in healthy donors. The CDR3 spans 14 residues. The V gene end was trimmed by 5 bases and the J gene end by 4 bases; junction bases not matched to a gene: 4. Germline V gene sequence: CDR1 KGHSH, CDR2 LQKENI. PCR amplification relied on 60 Vbeta primers (plus 13 Jbeta primers). Libraries were prepared by immunoSEQ multiplex PCR; TCRdb keeps only in-frame clonotypes and omits some of them. The sample yields 120,000 or so clones, around three quarters seen once. The TCR originated in a man younger than 45 in good health and CMV-seronegative. V is TRBV18 and J is TRBJ2-5; 10 bases match TRBD1. The sequenced sample was PBMCs. CDR3 coding DNA: TGTGCCAGCTCATCAGGACAGGGGGGAGAGACCCAGTACTTC. Translating gives CASSSGQGGETQYF.